This T cell receptor (beta chain) was identified during a study of PD-1 blockade in classical Hodgkin lymphoma (dated by TCRdb to 2020 to 2022). For the study in its entirety: Nivolumab dosing was 3 mg/kg intravenously every 2 weeks, continuing until either disease progression or unacceptable toxicity. A peripheral blood immune signature of response to PD-1 blockade in classical Hodgkin lymphoma was defined using TCR beta sequencing and CyTOF.

Notes on this clone: What antigen it recognizes has not been identified. No base qualities exist here, and no much larger clone lies one base off it.

The full study reports these points: By C4D1, a significant rise was seen in CD4+ TCR diversity but not in CD8+ TCR diversity (p=0.0027 vs p=0.16), and the rise was most apparent among complete responders (p=0.02). Trial patients with a complete response had baseline diversity similar to that of newly diagnosed patients, while partial responders and progressors had significantly lower diversity. Baseline TCR diversity was reported to be lower in newly diagnosed patients than in healthy donors and to be lower still in relapsed/refractory patients. The study was restricted to a single clinical trial cohort, and the causes of repertoire differences, possibly disease activity or prior therapy, were left undefined. Lower diversity was seen in patients whose nivolumab began less than 1 year after ASCT, and these patients were left out of later analyses so that immune reconstitution would not confound the results.

The Qiagen DNeasy kit was used to extract genomic DNA from unsorted PBMCs and from the negatively selected CD4+ and CD8+ fractions. Using primers that anneal to V and J segments, immunoSEQ multiplex PCR amplified the TCR beta CDR3 regions. A synthetic immune receptor repertoire was used to minimize amplification bias, and any remaining bias was removed computationally after sequencing. The authors processed their data as follows. Repertoire diversity was quantified as the Shannon entropy index using custom Python scripts. Unsorted, CD4+ and CD8+ repertoires were analyzed separately, except in combined analyses where CD4+ and CD8+ sequences were merged in silico. A clone counted as expanded when the clone's frequency after treatment rose at least 2-fold relative to C1D1, and clones undetected at baseline were given a pseudocount of 0.5. Singleton clones were defined as clones with 0 or 1 copy at C1D1, and non-singleton clones were defined as clones with 2 or more copies. Clones expanded in unsorted samples were annotated as CD4+, CD8+ or unknown by matching protein sequences in sorted samples from the same patient. Wilcoxon tests on paired samples were used to test changes in diversity from C1D1 to C4D1. TCRdb obtained this table from immuneACCESS and retained in-frame rearrangements with V and J assigned. These tables miss some clones; where compared with another copy, unresolved V genes account for less than half of the shortfall, and the remainder is unexplained. That table gives V, J and clone size, and the DNA gave D and trimming. The sample includes tens of thousands of clones, with around 72% observed a single time. The ten largest make up approximately 11% of the sample.

Sample time point, as interpreted from the label and publication: cycle 1 day 1 (C1D1), immediately before nivolumab initiation. Every trial patient had relapsed following autologous stem cell transplantation, and prior brentuximab vedotin exposure was what differed among cohorts A, B and C. The trial cohort comprised 56 patients with relapsed/refractory classical Hodgkin lymphoma whose best overall responses were complete response, partial response or progressive disease. Trial patients were treated with single-agent nivolumab in the multi-cohort phase II CheckMate 205 trial. An independent review committee assessed best overall response using the 2007 International Working Group response criteria. Trial PBMCs were collected just before the start of nivolumab (C1D1) and during therapy at cycle 2 day 1 and cycle 4 day 1. Peripheral blood was collected in 8 mL Vacutainer Cell Preparation Tubes, from which PBMCs were isolated by centrifugation and then cryopreserved.

Sequencing was performed on peripheral blood mononuclear cells (PBMCs), taken at baseline. The clonotype was recovered from a human donor with classical Hodgkin lymphoma.

The CDR3 reads CAITENSNQPQHF. The DNA is as follows: TGTGCCATCACCGAGAATAGCAATCAGCCCCAGCATTTT. The rearranged chain carries TRBV10-3 and TRBJ1-5, with no D gene named confidently. Reading from cysteine to phenylalanine, the CDR3 counts 13 amino acids. The entry retains the CDR3 DNA only, 39 bases that are in frame from base 1. Trimming at the junction amounts to 7 bases on V and 0 bases on J, and the germline ends lie 7 bases apart. The germline V gene gives CDR1 as ENHRY and CDR2 as SYGVKD.